Below, one T cell receptor (beta chain) is given with its context. Germline CDR1 DFQATT, CDR2 SNEGSKA (reference sequence). This CDR3 is 12 amino acids long. Deletions cut 5 bases from V and 1 base from J, with 8 bases between. The data stem from a study of human T cells and chemical hapten exposure. TCRdb recomputed calls from the RACE reads with MiXCR, one row per CDR3 protein. The sample consists of 150,000 to 200,000 distinct CDR3 sequences, about 27% of them appearing once. This sample's time point: patch test 3, about 24 weeks after DPC sensitization. The treatment was: therapeutic diphenylcyclopropenone sensitization with weekly scalp DPC.

This clonotype was obtained from a woman aged 18-35 years with alopecia areata. Some clones in this sample may be carry-over from other donors' samples. Here the sequenced sample was whole blood, taken in connection with sensitization to the hapten diphenylcyclopropenone (DPC). The V gene is TRBV20-1, the J gene TRBJ2-5, with no clear D. CDR3 coding DNA: TGCAGTGCTCTTCTACCCCAAGAGACCCAGTACTTC. Protein: CSALLPQETQYF.